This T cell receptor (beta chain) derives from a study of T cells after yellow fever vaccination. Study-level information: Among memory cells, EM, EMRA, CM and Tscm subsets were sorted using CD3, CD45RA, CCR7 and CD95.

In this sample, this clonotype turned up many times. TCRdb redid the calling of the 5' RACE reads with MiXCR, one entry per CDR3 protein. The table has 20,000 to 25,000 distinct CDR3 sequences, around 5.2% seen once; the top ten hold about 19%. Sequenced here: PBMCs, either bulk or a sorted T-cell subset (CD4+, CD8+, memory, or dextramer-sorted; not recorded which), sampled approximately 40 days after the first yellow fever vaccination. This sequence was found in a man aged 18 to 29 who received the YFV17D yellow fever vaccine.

The CDR3 loop is CASSLAGGTDTQYF. CDR3 bases: TGTGCCAGCAGCTTGGCGGGGGGCACAGATACGCAGTATTTT. This rearrangement joins TRBV5-4 to TRBJ2-3, with a weak D call TRBD2 (6 bases). The CDR3 has 14 amino acids. Germline CDR1 SGHNT, CDR2 YYREEE (reference sequence). V was clipped by 0 bases and J by 1 base, with 6 bases between them.